Following are 8 T cell receptor beta chains from one sample sequenced in a study of blood T cell repertoires in COVID-19 (dated by TCRdb to 2019 to 2021). The library was prepared using the immunoSEQ multiplex PCR assay. Drawn from immuneACCESS, this table holds only the in-frame rearrangements with V and J called that TCRdb kept. Clones are partly lost; checked studies trace under half to an unresolved V gene and leave the rest unexplained. This sample has 300,000 to 450,000 clones in its table, and approximately 89% of those were observed once. Under 5% of the sample goes to the ten largest clones. The sample consisted of peripheral blood. The origin of the receptors is a woman aged 60-75 years with COVID-19, enrolled during active disease.

This clone occurred once. CDR3 DNA: TGTGCCAGCAGCCGGGCTCGAGGGACAGGTACCTACGAGCAGTACTTC. It translates to CASSRARGTGTYEQYF. The genes are TRBV5-5 and TRBJ2-7; 8 nucleotides align to TRBD1. The germline V gene has CDR1 SGHKS and CDR2 YYEKEE (reference sequence). The CDR3 extends over 16 amino acids. J lost 2 bases, V lost 4 bases, and 11 bases had no gene match.

This rearrangement joins TRBV28 to TRBJ2-1; the D gene is possibly TRBD1 (6 bases). The germline V gene has CDR1 MDHEN and CDR2 SYDVKM. With 7 bases removed from V and 4 bases from J, the gap between germline ends came to 8 bases. CDR3 length: 12 amino acids. CDR3 region: CASNDRYNEQFF. The CDR3 DNA is TGTGCCAGCAACGACAGGTACAATGAGCAGTTCTTC.

V and J are TRBV5-4 and TRBJ2-1, with 11 nucleotides matching TRBD2. Germline values: CDR1 SGHNT, CDR2 YYREEE (reference sequence). Germline trimming cut 6 bases from V and 2 bases from J; bases unmatched to any gene: 4. The CDR3 extends over 15 amino acids. DNA of the CDR3: TGTGCCAGCACCCATAGCGGGGGGGCCTACAATGAGCAGTTCTTC. This gives the protein CASTHSGGAYNEQFF.

V and J are TRBV4-1 and TRBJ1-1; TRBD1 matches 9 bases. The CDR3 consists of 17 residues. The germline V gene has CDR1 MGHRA and CDR2 YSYEKL. V was pared by 4 bases and J by 1 base, with 10 bases of the junction left unmatched. The CDR3: CASSPLGQGRPNTEAFF. For the CDR3, the DNA is TGCGCCAGCAGCCCCTTAGGACAGGGGAGGCCGAACACTGAAGCTTTCTTT.

The rearrangement links TRBV9 to TRBJ2-7, with TRBD1 matching 7 bases. Trimming cost V 2 bases and J 5 bases; bases outside gene matches: 7. The CDR3 is made up of 14 amino acids. Germline-derived CDR1 and CDR2 are SGDLS and YYNGEE. The CDR3 is CASSVTGLFDEQYF. The CDR3 nucleotides are TGTGCCAGCAGCGTGACAGGGTTGTTCGACGAGCAGTACTTC.

The DNA for the CDR3 is TGTGCCAGCAATTACCGGGACAGGAGCTACGAGCAGTACTTC. It codes for CASNYRDRSYEQYF. The V and J genes are TRBV21-1 and TRBJ2-7; TRBD1, the table's D call, was not compared with the DNA. TRBV21-1 is deemed a pseudogene. The CDR3 contains 14 residues.

The rearrangement joins TRBV25-1 to TRBJ2-7, with 7 bases lining up with TRBD2. Losses at the gene ends were 3 bases for V and 1 base for J; bases not matched to a gene: 3. CDR3 size: 14 residues. CDR1 and CDR2 (germline): MGHDK, SYGVNS. The CDR3 DNA reads as TGTGCCAGCAGTGATTGGGGGGGGTCCTACGAGCAGTACTTC. Its protein is CASSDWGGSYEQYF.

The V and J genes are TRBV19 and TRBJ1-4; 11 bases are a match to TRBD1. Germline V gene data show CDR1 as LNHDA and CDR2 as SQIVND (reference sequence). The ends lost 2 bases at V and 7 bases at J; junction bases unmatched: 6. The CDR3 extends over 16 amino acids. Written as DNA, the CDR3 is TGTGCCAGTAGTATATCGGGGACAGGGGGACGTGAAAAACTGTTTTTT. This translates into CASSISGTGGREKLFF.